What follows describes a single T cell receptor (beta chain). There is no known antigen for this receptor. No base quality values were provided; no much bigger clone lies one nucleotide off. V loses 7 bases at its end and J loses 0 bases; junction bases beyond the gene matches: 5. CDR1 and CDR2, per the germline V gene, are MNHEY and SVGAGI. The CDR3 has 14 amino acids, counting the end cysteine and phenylalanine. CDR3 DNA is the only sequence kept; it has 42 bases, read in frame from the first base. TCRbeta CDR3 regions were amplified from genomic DNA using the immunoSEQ Assay, a bias-controlled multiplex PCR. For the original study's pipeline: The number of nucleated cells in each sample was estimated by amplification of reference gene primers within the assay. Sequence reads were collapsed and filtered to measure the absolute abundance of every unique TCRbeta CDR3 rearrangement. Productive Simpson clonality was computed per sample as the square root of Simpson's diversity index over productive rearrangements. This is the immuneACCESS table as TCRdb keeps it, with only in-frame sequences that have V and J called. A part of the clones is gone; compared with another copy, unresolved V genes explain less than half, and the rest is unexplained. From that table come the V and J calls and clone size; the DNA was used to work out D and trimming. Here the sample has about 190,000 clones; approximately 86% occur a single time. The ten largest clones capture around 1.1% of the sample.

This sample is part of a study of blood T cell repertoires in COVID-19 (dated by TCRdb to about 2020). Background for the entire study: The collaborator samples originated in the United States, Italy and Spain and spanned the acute and convalescent phases of COVID-19. The prospective study material was composed of cDNA or gDNA derived from T cells, B-cell-depleted T cells, or PBMCs. Subjects who had been exposed to COVID-19, were actively infected with it, or had recovered from it provided the deeply sampled blood TCRbeta repertoires that made up the dataset. The repertoires were released in a freely available public database meant as a resource for research on the immune response to SARS-CoV-2. The samples were drawn from two sources: the first 160 participants of the ongoing ImmuneRACE study, and 950 to 1,500 subjects contributed by 6 global collaborators. The sample metadata nearly always contained a de-identified subject ID, COVID-19 status, age in years and sex. Where available, HLA class I and class II types were obtained from metadata supplied by the sample provider rather than from assay-based typing. General findings and caveats noted by the study authors: The quantity of clinical and demographic metadata differed by source and by participant and was supplied without curation.

Each collaborating institution followed its own protocols to collect whole blood in K2EDTA tubes. For TCRbeta analysis, collaborators shipped samples in one of three forms: frozen whole blood, isolated PBMCs, or DNA extracted from either of those sample types. Sample: peripheral blood. The chain employs TRBV6-5 and TRBJ2-7, with TRBD1 identical over 8 junction bases. The TCR originated in a man aged 25-45 years with acute or convalescent COVID-19. The DNA is TGTGCCAGCACGGGACAGGCTTACTCCTACGAGCAGTACTTC. Its product reads: CASTGQAYSYEQYF.